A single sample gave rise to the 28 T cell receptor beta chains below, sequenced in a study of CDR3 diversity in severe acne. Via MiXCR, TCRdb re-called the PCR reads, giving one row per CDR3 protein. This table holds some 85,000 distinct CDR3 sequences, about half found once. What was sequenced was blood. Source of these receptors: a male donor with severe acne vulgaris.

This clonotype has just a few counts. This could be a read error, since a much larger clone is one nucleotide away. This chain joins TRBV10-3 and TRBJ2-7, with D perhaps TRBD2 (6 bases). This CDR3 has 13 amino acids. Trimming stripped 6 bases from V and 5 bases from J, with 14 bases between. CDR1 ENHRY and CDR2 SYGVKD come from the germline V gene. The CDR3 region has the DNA TGTGCCATCAGGGAGGGGCAGCTTGACGAGCAGTACTTC. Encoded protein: CAIREGQLDEQYF.

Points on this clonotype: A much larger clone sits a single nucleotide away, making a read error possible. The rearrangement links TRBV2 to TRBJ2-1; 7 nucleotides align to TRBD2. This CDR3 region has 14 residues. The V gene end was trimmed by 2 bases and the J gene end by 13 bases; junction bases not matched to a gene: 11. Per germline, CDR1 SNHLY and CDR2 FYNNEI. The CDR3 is CASSEWEGGSDQFF. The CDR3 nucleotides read TGTGCCAGCAGTGAATGGGAAGGCGGGAGTGATCAGTTCTTC.

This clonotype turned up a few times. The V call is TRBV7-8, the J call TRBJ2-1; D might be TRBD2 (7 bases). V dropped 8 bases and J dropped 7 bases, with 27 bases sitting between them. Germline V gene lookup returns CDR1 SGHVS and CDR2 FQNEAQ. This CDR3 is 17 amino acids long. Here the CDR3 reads CASAIWGGAAEGNEQFF. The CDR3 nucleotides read TGTGCCAGCGCGATATGGGGGGGGGCCGCGGAGGGAAATGAGCAGTTCTTC. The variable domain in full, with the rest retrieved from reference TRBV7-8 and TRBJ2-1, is GAGVSQSPRYKVAKRGQDVALRCDPISGHVSLFWYQQALGQGPEFLTYFQNEAQLDKSGLPSDRFFAERPEGSVSTLKIQRTQQEDSAVYLCASAIWGGAAEGNEQFFGPGTRLTVL.

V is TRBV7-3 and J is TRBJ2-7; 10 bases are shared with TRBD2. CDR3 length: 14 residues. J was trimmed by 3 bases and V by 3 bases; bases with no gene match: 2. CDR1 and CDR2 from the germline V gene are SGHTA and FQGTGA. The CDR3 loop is CASSFSGRYYEQYF. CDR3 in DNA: TGTGCCAGCAGCTTTAGCGGGAGGTACTACGAGCAGTACTTC. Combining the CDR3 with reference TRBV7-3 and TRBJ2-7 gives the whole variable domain GAGVSQTPSNKVTEKGKYVELRCDPISGHTALYWYRQSLGQGPEFLIYFQGTGAADDSGLPNDRFFAVRPEGSVSTLKIQRTERGDSAVYLCASSFSGRYYEQYFGPGTRLTVT.

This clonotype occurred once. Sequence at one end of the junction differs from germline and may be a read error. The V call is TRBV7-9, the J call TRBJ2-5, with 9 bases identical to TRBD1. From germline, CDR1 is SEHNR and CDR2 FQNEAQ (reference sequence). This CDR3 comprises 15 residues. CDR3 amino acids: CASSPGQGRSETQYF. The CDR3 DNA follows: TGCGCCAGCAGCCCAGGACAGGGGCGCTCGGAGACCCAGTACTTC.

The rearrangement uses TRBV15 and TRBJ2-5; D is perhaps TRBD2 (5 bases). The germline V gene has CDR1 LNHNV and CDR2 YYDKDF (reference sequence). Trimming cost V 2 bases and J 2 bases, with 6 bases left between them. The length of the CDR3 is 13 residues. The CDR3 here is CATSRSGQETQYF. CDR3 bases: TGTGCCACCAGCAGATCGGGACAAGAGACCCAGTACTTC.

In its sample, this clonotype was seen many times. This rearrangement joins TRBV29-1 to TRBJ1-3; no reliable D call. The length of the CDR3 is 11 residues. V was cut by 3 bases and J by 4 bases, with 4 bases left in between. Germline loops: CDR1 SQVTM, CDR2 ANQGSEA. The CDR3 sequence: CSVEWGNTIYF. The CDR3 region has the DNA TGCAGCGTTGAGTGGGGAAACACCATATATTTT. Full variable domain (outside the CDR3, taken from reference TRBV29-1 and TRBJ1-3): SAVISQKPSRDICQRGTSLTIQCQVDSQVTMMFWYRQQPGQSLTLIATANQGSEATYESGFVIDKFPISRPNLTFSTLTVSNMSPEDSSIYLCSVEWGNTIYFGEGSWLTVV.

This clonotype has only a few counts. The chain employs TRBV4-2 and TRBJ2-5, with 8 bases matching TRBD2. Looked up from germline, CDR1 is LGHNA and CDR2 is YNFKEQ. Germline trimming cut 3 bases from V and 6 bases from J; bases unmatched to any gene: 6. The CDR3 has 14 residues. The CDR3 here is CASSHREGPQTQYF. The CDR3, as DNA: TGTGCCAGCAGCCATCGGGAGGGCCCGCAGACCCAGTACTTC.

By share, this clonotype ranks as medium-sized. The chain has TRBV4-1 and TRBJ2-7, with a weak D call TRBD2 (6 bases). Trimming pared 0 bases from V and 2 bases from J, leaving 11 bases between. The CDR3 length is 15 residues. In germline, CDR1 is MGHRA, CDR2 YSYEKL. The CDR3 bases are TGCGCCAGCAGCCAAGAGTTGGAGGGGCCCTACGAGCAGTACTTC. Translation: CASSQELEGPYEQYF.

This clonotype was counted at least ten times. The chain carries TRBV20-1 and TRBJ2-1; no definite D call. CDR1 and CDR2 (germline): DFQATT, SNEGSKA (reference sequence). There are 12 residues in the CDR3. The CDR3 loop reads CRPSAAYNEQFF. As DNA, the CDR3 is TGCAGGCCTAGTGCCGCGTACAATGAGCAGTTCTTC.

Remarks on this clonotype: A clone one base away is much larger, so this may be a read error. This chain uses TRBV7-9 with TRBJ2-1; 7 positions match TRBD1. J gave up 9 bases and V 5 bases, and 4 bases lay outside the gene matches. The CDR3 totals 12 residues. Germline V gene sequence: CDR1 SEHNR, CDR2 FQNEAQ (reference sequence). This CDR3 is CASSAGDSEQFF. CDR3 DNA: TGTGCCAGCAGCGCCGGGGACAGTGAGCAGTTCTTC.

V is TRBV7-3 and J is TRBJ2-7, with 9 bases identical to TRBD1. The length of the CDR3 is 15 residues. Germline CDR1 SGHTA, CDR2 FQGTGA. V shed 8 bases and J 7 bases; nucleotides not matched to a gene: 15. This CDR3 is CASRSGTGRTGEQYF. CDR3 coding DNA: TGTGCCAGCCGATCCGGGACAGGGAGGACCGGGGAGCAGTACTTC.

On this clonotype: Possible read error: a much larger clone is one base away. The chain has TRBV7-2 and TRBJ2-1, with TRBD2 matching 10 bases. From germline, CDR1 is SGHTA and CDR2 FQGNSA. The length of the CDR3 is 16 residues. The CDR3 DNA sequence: TGTGCCAGCAGCTTAGTATTAGCGGGAGGTTACAATGAGCCGTTCTTC. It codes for CASSLVLAGGYNEPFF.

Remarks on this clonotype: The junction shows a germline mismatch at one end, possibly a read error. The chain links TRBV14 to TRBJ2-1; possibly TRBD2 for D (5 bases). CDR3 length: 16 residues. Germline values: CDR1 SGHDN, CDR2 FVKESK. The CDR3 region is CARSQRGLSSYNEQFF. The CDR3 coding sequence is TGTGCCCGCAGCCAGAGAGGGTTGAGCTCCTACAATGAGCAGTTCTTC.

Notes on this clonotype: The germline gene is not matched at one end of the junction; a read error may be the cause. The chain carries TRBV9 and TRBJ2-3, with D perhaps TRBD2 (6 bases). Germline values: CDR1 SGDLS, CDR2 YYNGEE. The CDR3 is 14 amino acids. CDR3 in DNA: TGTTCCAGCAGCGCCCGGAGGGCCGGAGATACGCAGTATTTT. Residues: CSSSARRAGDTQYF.

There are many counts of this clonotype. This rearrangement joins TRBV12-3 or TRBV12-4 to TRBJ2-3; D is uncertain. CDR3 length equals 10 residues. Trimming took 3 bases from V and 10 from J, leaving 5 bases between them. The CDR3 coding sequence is TGTGCCAGCAGTTTTTCATCGCAGTATTTT. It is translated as CASSFSSQYF.

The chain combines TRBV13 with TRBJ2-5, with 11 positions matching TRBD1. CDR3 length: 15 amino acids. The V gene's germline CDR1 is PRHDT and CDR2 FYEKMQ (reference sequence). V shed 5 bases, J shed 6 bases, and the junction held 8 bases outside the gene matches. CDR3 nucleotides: TGTGCCAGCAGCCCCGAGAGGGACAGGGGGAAGACCCAGTACTTC. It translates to CASSPERDRGKTQYF.

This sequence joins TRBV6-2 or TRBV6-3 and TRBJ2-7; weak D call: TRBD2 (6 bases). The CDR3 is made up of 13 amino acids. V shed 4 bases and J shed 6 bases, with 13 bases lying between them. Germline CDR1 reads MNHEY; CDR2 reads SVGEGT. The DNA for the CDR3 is TGTGCCAGCAGTTTACCGGAGGGGCCCGAGCAGTACTTC. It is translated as CASSLPEGPEQYF.

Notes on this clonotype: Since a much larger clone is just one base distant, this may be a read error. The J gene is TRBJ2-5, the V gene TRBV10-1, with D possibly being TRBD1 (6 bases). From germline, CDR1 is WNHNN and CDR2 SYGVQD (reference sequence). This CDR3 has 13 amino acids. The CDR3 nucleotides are TGCGCCAGCAGTGAAGGGGGAAGAGAGACCCAGTGCTTC. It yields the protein CASSEGGRETQCF.

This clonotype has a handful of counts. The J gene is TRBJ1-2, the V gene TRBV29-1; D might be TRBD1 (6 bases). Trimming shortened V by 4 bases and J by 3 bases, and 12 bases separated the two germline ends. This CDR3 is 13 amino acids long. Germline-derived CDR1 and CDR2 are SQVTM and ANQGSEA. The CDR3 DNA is TGCAGCGTTGTGGGGGGGGGGCACTATGGCTACACCTTC. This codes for CSVVGGGHYGYTF.

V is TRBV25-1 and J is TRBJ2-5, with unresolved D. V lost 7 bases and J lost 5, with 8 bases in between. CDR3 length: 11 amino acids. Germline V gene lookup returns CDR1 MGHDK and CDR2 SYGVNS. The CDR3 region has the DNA TGTGCCAGCAACTACGGGGAGACCCAGTACTTC. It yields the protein CASNYGETQYF. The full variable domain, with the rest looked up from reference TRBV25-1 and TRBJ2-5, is EADIYQTPRYLVIGTGKKITLECSQTMGHDKMYWYQQDPGMELHLIHYSYGVNSTEKGDLSSESTVSRIRTEHFPLTLESARPSHTSQYLCASNYGETQYFGPGTRLLVL.

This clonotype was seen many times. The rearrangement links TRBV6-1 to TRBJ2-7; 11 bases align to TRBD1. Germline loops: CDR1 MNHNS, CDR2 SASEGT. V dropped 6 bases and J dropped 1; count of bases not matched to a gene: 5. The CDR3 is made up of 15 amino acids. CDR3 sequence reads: CASRVGTGGSYEQYF. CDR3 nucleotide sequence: TGTGCCAGCAGGGTCGGGACAGGGGGTTCCTACGAGCAGTACTTC.

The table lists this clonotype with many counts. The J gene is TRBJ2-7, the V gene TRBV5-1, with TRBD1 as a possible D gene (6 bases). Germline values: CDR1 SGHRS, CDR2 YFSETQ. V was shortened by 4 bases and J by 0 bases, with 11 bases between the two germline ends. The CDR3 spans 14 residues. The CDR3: CASSLGTNSYEQYF. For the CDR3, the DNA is TGCGCCAGCAGCCTAGGGACAAACTCCTACGAGCAGTACTTC.

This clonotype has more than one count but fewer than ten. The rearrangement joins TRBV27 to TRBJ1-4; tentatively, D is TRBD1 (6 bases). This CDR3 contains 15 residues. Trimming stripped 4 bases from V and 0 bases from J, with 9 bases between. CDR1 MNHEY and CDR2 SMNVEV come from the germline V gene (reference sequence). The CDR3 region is CASSYRQATNEKLFF. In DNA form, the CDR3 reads TGTGCCAGCAGTTACAGACAGGCAACTAATGAAAAACTGTTTTTT. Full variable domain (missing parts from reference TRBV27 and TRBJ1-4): EAQVTQNPRYLITVTGKKLTVTCSQNMNHEYMSWYRQDPGLGLRQIYYSMNVEVTDKGDVPEGYKVSRKEKRNFPLILESPSPNQTSLYFCASSYRQATNEKLFFGSGTQLSVL.

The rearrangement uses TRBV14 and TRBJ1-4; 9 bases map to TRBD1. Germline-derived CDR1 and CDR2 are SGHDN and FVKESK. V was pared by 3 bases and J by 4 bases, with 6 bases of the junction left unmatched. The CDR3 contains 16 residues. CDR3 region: CASSHGTGTYNEKLFF. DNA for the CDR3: TGTGCCAGCAGCCATGGGACAGGGACCTATAATGAAAAACTGTTTTTT.

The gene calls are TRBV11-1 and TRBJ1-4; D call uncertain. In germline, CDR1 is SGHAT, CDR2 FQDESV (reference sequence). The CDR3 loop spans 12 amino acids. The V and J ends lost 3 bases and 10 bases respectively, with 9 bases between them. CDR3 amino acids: CASSLKPRKLFF. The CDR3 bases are TGTGCCAGCAGCTTGAAGCCGAGAAAACTGTTTTTT.

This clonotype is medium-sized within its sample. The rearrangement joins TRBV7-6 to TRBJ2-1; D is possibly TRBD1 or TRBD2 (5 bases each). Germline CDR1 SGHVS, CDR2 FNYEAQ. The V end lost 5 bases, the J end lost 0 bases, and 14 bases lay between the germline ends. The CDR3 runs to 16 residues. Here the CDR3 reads CASSRDPPSSYNEQFF. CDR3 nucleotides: TGTGCCAGCAGCCGGGACCCCCCGAGCTCCTACAATGAGCAGTTCTTC.

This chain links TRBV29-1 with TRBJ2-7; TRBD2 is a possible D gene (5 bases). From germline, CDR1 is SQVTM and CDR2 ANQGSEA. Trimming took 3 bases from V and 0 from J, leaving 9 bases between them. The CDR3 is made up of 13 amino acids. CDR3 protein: CSVEGDGSYEQYF. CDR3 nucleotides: TGCAGCGTTGAGGGAGACGGCTCCTACGAGCAGTACTTC.